These T cell receptor beta chains were read from a single sample in a study of regulatory T cells in long-lasting Graves disease. A single record per CDR3 protein comes from TCRdb applying MiXCR to the multiplex PCR reads. The sample shows over 350,000 distinct CDR3 sequences, roughly 15% of them seen only once. The sample was also reused in another study, on T cells in Graves' hyperthyroidism and ophthalmopathy.

The starting material was peripheral blood mononuclear cells (PBMCs), obtained at new diagnosis, from a patient treated with antithyroid drugs. These receptors all stem from a woman in her forties or fifties with Graves disease. Each CDR3 is given without its conserved first and last residue. Each record gives: V gene, CDR3 protein.

TRBV6-5	ASSYSGRAGTQY
TRBV30	AWSVSGDGYEQY
TRBV3-1	ASSQDGRSYEQY
TRBV12-3/TRBV12-4	ASSSTGGMENSPLH
TRBV6-1	ASNLSYEQY
TRBV28	ASSLRTGQGEQY
TRBV5-6	ASSEVPSGANVLT
TRBV6-2/TRBV6-3	ASSEVGGFLEKLF
TRBV7-2	ASSLGRERTDTQY
TRBV7-9	ASSPDRPNTDTQY
TRBV6-1	ASRSGGSNQPQH
TRBV6-1	ASSEAPDRGWETQY
TRBV12-3/TRBV12-4	ASSYKDSPGGYT
TRBV29-1	SAFDMTSGSPTQY
TRBV29-1	SVEEGYSGIGTDTQY
TRBV14	ASSQPGTTYEQY
TRBV20-1	SARDSYDRGSPYTQY
TRBV5-1	ASSLLLLSNQPQH
TRBV28	ASSFRLYEKLF
TRBV28	ASSWDSYYGYT
TRBV7-9	ASSFGQGAHEQY
TRBV11-1	ASSLAGGKADTQY
TRBV13	ASSSPLLAGPGEQY
TRBV28	ASSLNRDSGERPEAF
TRBV5-1	ASSLPDVPYNTGELF
TRBV6-1	ASSPGGSGREQETQY
TRBV7-2	ASSLVAKLYEQY
TRBV10-3	AIGLAGGNEQF
TRBV28	AAAPTSYEQY
TRBV2	ASRYGTAVSGDIYNEQF
TRBV12-3/TRBV12-4	ASRGQNDEKLF
TRBV6-2/TRBV6-3	ASSYEAASYNEQF
TRBV5-1	ASSLGNSNSGYGYT
TRBV2	ASSEGKGSRSGANVLT
TRBV28	ASSLGFPNEKLF
TRBV6-2/TRBV6-3	ASSYSGLAGEQY
TRBV2	ASRPGQNQETQY
TRBV28	ASSPVPGTQYEQY
TRBV2	ASQPPPSSGSADTQY
TRBV7-9	ASSSRRAGYEQY
TRBV5-1	ASSREPIATNEKLF
TRBV28	ASREESSGRADTQY